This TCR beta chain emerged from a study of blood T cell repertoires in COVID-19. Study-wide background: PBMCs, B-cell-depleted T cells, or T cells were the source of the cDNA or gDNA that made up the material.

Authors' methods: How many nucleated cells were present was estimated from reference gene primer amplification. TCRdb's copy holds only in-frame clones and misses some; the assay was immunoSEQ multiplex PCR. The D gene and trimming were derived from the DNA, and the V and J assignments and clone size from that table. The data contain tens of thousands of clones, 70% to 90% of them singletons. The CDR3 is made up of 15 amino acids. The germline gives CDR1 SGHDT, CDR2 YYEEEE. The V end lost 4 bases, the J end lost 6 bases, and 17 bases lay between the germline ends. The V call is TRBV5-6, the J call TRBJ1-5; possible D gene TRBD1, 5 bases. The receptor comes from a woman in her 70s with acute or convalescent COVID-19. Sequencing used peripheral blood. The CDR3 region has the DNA TGTGCCAGCAGCCGCCGCGGGGCGGTGGGTCAGCCCCAGCATTTT. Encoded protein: CASSRRGAVGQPQHF.